This record looks at one T cell receptor beta chain sequence and its context. Its antigen is currently unknown. The entry originates in a study of cytomegalovirus exposure and HLA in healthy donors. Study-wide findings and caveats: Information on immune exposure was restricted to one variable (CMV serostatus). The authors assumed roughly uniform sequencing depth across donors for presence/absence analyses.

The CDR3 covers 13 residues. Germline CDR1 is SGHRS and CDR2 is YFSETQ. Trimming stripped 6 bases from V and 0 bases from J, with 9 bases between. Amplification used 60 Vbeta primers and 13 Jbeta primers. Only in-frame clones appear in the TCRdb table, and some are missing; sequencing was by immunoSEQ multiplex PCR. The sample holds approximately 120,000 clones, around four fifths seen once. This chain connects TRBV5-1 to TRBJ1-1; maybe TRBD1 (5 bases). This TCR was recovered from a man in his late teens or twenties in good health and CMV-seropositive. The sample comprised PBMCs. The CDR3 loop reads CASKGVMNTEAFF. As DNA, the CDR3 is TGCGCCAGCAAAGGGGTTATGAACACTGAAGCTTTCTTT.